The 21 T cell receptor beta chains below all came from one sample that was sequenced in a study of spatial heterogeneity in lung cancer (dated by TCRdb to between 2018 and 2021). General findings and caveats noted by the study authors: A correlation was observed between the number of expanded intratumoral alpha and beta TCRs and the tumor nonsynonymous mutation count.

These TCRs are of unknown antigen specificity. Sample time point, as interpreted from the label and publication: sample taken at primary tumor resection. Preparation of the library involved 5' RACE. Sequencing instrument: NextSeq 500. The public reads were run again by TCRdb, first through fastp at Q25 and then through MiXCR, and only productive beta chains were kept. Rows are combined by CDR3 protein, so each entry shows the most common genes and DNA. The sample data list some 6,900 distinct CDR3 sequences, and around 12% of these were observed just once. The ten largest account for 20% to 25% of the sample. The material was lung tumor tissue, obtained at surgery. The receptors were gathered from a male donor with early-stage non-small cell lung cancer.

This clonotype is deemed medium-sized. The V gene is TRBV6-5, the J gene TRBJ1-1, with 8 bases fitting TRBD1. The CDR3 consists of 12 residues. J gave up 5 bases and V 8 bases, and 4 bases lay outside the gene matches. Germline CDR1 is MNHEY and CDR2 is SVGAGI. The CDR3 nucleotides are TGTGCCAGCCACAGGGGGTTTACTGAAGCTTTCTTT. Translation gives CASHRGFTEAFF.

In its sample, this clonotype was seen many times. The chain's CDR3 is CATSDAKPGTGVQPQHF. The CDR3 DNA is TGTGCCACCAGTGATGCAAAACCCGGGACAGGGGTTCAGCCCCAGCATTTT. The rearrangement uses TRBV24-1 and TRBJ1-5; TRBD1 aligns across 10 bases. The germline CDR1 and CDR2 sequences are KGHDR and SFDVKD. This CDR3 comprises 17 residues. Germline trimming cut 3 bases from V and 6 bases from J; bases unmatched to any gene: 10.

This clonotype was observed many times. The chain employs TRBV20-1 and TRBJ2-7, with D uncertain. Looked up from germline, CDR1 is DFQATT and CDR2 is SNEGSKA (reference sequence). CDR3 size: 14 residues. Trimming removed 1 base from V and 2 bases from J, with 12 bases in between. The CDR3 DNA sequence: TGCAGTGCTAGAGGAGTGACGGAGCCCTACGAGCAGTACTTC. Translation gives CSARGVTEPYEQYF.

The sample holds many counts of this clonotype. The genes are TRBV20-1 and TRBJ2-6; 8 bases fit TRBD2. CDR1 DFQATT and CDR2 SNEGSKA come from the germline V gene (reference sequence). The trim removed 6 bases at V and 0 bases at J, leaving 7 bases unmatched. The CDR3 spans 16 residues. CDR3 region: CSALAGLNSGANVLTF. DNA of the CDR3: TGCAGTGCCCTAGCGGGCCTCAACTCTGGGGCCAACGTCCTGACTTTC.

As regards this clonotype: The junction departs from germline at one end; a sequencing error may be responsible. This sequence joins TRBV28 and TRBJ2-3, with D perhaps matching TRBD2 (5 bases). The CDR3 is 12 residues long. CDR1 MDHEN and CDR2 SYDVKM come from the germline V gene. Here the CDR3 DNA reads TGTGTCAGCGGAACTAGCACAGATACGCAGTATTTT. Its protein is CVSGTSTDTQYF.

This rearrangement joins TRBV5-1 to TRBJ1-5; 10 bases are a match to TRBD1. Looked up from germline, CDR1 is SGHRS and CDR2 is YFSETQ. The CDR3 length is 14 residues. Trimming cost V 4 bases and J 5 bases; bases outside gene matches: 3. The CDR3 nucleotides read TGCGCCAGCAGCCCCGGGACAGGGGATCAGCCCCAGCATTTT. Translation gives CASSPGTGDQPQHF.

This clonotype is medium-sized in the sample. V is TRBV6-2 or TRBV6-3 and J is TRBJ1-5; D gene ambiguous. The length of the CDR3 is 14 residues. Deletions cut 5 bases from V and 5 bases from J, with 13 bases between. Germline CDR1 is MNHEY and CDR2 is SVGEGT. The CDR3 is CASSGDTYHQPQHF. In DNA, the CDR3 is TGTGCCAGCAGTGGAGACACTTACCATCAGCCCCAGCATTTT.

Many counts were recorded for this clonotype. V gene TRBV28 combines with J gene TRBJ2-1, with D possibly being TRBD1 (7 bases). Trimming stripped 5 bases from V and 10 bases from J, with 30 bases between. Germline V gives CDR1 MDHEN, CDR2 SYDVKM. The CDR3 consists of 18 residues. This chain's CDR3 is CASSGRGRPGLPWEEQFF. The CDR3 DNA reads TGTGCCAGCAGTGGTAGGGGGCGCCCGGGACTCCCGTGGGAGGAGCAGTTCTTC.

This clonotype was observed at least ten times. The rearrangement links TRBV29-1 to TRBJ2-3; D possibly uses TRBD1 or TRBD2 (7 bases each). The CDR3 covers 17 residues. CDR1 SQVTM and CDR2 ANQGSEA come from the germline V gene. V dropped 8 bases and J dropped 2 bases, with 26 bases sitting between them. CDR3 sequence reads: CSYRGIWEGLNTDTQYF. The CDR3 DNA reads TGCAGCTACAGGGGCATATGGGAGGGCCTTAACACAGATACGCAGTATTTT.

The rearrangement joins TRBV20-1 to TRBJ2-2; 9 bases are a match to TRBD2. From germline, CDR1 is DFQATT and CDR2 SNEGSKA (reference sequence). V was pared by 5 bases and J by 3 bases, with 4 bases of the junction left unmatched. This CDR3 comprises 14 residues. The DNA for the CDR3 is TGCAGTGCTTCTATAGCGGGAGACACCGGGGAGCTGTTTTTT. It codes for CSASIAGDTGELFF.

In its sample, this clonotype was seen many times. The chain carries TRBV20-1 and TRBJ2-5; 7 positions match TRBD1. Germline assignment: CDR1 DFQATT and CDR2 SNEGSKA (reference sequence). The CDR3 has 12 amino acids. With 5 bases clipped from V and 2 bases from J, the junction kept 2 bases outside the gene matches. The CDR3 sequence is CSARDRQETQYF. The CDR3 DNA sequence: TGCAGTGCTCGGGACAGACAAGAGACCCAGTACTTC.

On this clonotype itself: The junction departs from germline at one end; a sequencing error may be responsible. This chain uses TRBV28 with TRBJ1-6, with D maybe TRBD1 (5 bases). This CDR3 spans 13 amino acids. Germline CDR1 MDHEN, CDR2 SYDVKM. CDR3 sequence reads: CASRPRVNSPLHF. CDR3 DNA: TGTGCCAGCAGACCCAGGGTGAATTCCCCCCTCCACTTT.

By proportion, this clonotype is medium-sized. The chain carries TRBV7-8 and TRBJ1-5, with TRBD1 matching 8 bases. Germline loops: CDR1 SGHVS, CDR2 FQNEAQ. The ends lost 3 bases at V and 2 bases at J; junction bases unmatched: 24. CDR3 size: 22 residues. CDR3 bases: TGTGCCAGCAGCTTCCTCACAATTAGACAGGGGATGCCCCGAGGTGGCAATCAGCCCCAGCATTTT. It translates to CASSFLTIRQGMPRGGNQPQHF.

This clonotype was picked up many times. The chain joins TRBV7-8 to TRBJ2-3; 7 nucleotides line up with TRBD2. The J segment lost 1 base and the V segment lost 2 bases, leaving 6 bases of the junction unmatched. CDR3 length equals 16 residues. Germline CDR1 reads SGHVS; CDR2 reads FQNEAQ. This chain's CDR3 is CASSLFSLAGTDTQYF. The CDR3, as DNA: TGTGCCAGCAGCTTATTCAGTCTAGCGGGCACAGATACGCAGTATTTT.

This clonotype was seen many times. The V gene is TRBV10-2, the J gene TRBJ2-1; D not resolved. Between the trimmed V and J ends, which lost 2 bases and 12 bases, there was a span of 8 bases. Germline CDR1 is WSHSY and CDR2 is SAAADI. This CDR3 region has 11 residues. This CDR3 reads CASSEGHGQFF. The CDR3 DNA follows: TGCGCCAGCAGTGAGGGTCACGGGCAGTTCTTC.

The table lists this clonotype with many counts. This chain uses TRBV19 with TRBJ1-4; D gene ambiguous. V was clipped by 2 bases and J by 0 bases, with 13 bases between them. The germline CDR1 and CDR2 sequences are LNHDA and SQIVND (reference sequence). This CDR3 has 17 residues. The CDR3 DNA is TGTGCCAGTAGTATATCTGGATGGCGGGCAACTAATGAAAAACTGTTTTTT. Its protein is CASSISGWRATNEKLFF.

This clonotype was picked up many times. Here the CDR3 reads CASSHPTHEQFF. CDR3 DNA sequence: TGTGCCAGCAGTCACCCGACCCATGAGCAGTTCTTC. The chain recombines TRBV12-3 or TRBV12-4 with TRBJ2-1; D is unresolved. This CDR3 has 12 amino acids. V was pared by 5 bases and J by 8 bases, with 10 bases between.

This clonotype was counted between two and nine times. The rearrangement joins TRBV29-1 to TRBJ1-1; TRBD1 is a possible D gene (5 bases). The V end lost 3 bases, the J end lost 5 bases, and 13 bases lay between the germline ends. From germline, CDR1 is SQVTM and CDR2 ANQGSEA. There are 13 residues in the CDR3. The CDR3 coding sequence is TGCAGCGTTGAGGGGGTGAGGAGAACTGAAGCTTTCTTT. It encodes CSVEGVRRTEAFF. The variable domain in full, completed from reference TRBV29-1 and TRBJ1-1, reads SAVISQKPSRDICQRGTSLTIQCQVDSQVTMMFWYRQQPGQSLTLIATANQGSEATYESGFVIDKFPISRPNLTFSTLTVSNMSPEDSSIYLCSVEGVRRTEAFFGQGTRLTVV.

This clonotype occurred many times. V and J are TRBV6-5 and TRBJ1-3; TRBD1 is a possible D gene (5 bases). V was shortened by 2 bases and J by 4 bases, with 12 bases between the two germline ends. Germline assignment: CDR1 MNHEY and CDR2 SVGAGI. This CDR3 contains 15 residues. CDR3: CASSYRGVSGNTIYF. In nucleotides, the CDR3 is TGTGCCAGCAGTTACAGAGGGGTGTCGGGAAACACCATATATTTT.

This clonotype was seen at least ten times. The chain recombines TRBV12-3 or TRBV12-4 with TRBJ2-5; the D is unclear. V was cut by 3 bases and J by 1 base, with 6 bases left in between. The CDR3 totals 13 residues. The DNA of the CDR3 is TGTGCCAGCAGTTTCCGCGGCCAAGAGACCCAGTACTTC. It codes for CASSFRGQETQYF.

This clonotype ranks as medium-sized. The V and J genes are TRBV28 and TRBJ1-1; 7 bases agree with TRBD1. The trim removed 5 bases at V and 5 bases at J, leaving 8 bases unmatched. This CDR3 region has 14 residues. Germline V gene data show CDR1 as MDHEN and CDR2 as SYDVKM. The CDR3 reads CASSPGTVRTEAFF. The CDR3 nucleotides read TGTGCCAGCAGTCCAGGGACAGTACGGACTGAAGCTTTCTTT.